Shown below are 13 T cell receptor beta chains from a single sample sequenced in a study of cytomegalovirus exposure and HLA in healthy donors. PCR amplification relied on 60 Vbeta primers (plus 13 Jbeta primers). The repertoire was sequenced with immunoSEQ multiplex PCR; TCRdb's copy has only in-frame clones and lacks some. The repertoire has 100,000 or so clones, around three quarters of them found once; the top ten carry approximately 2%. Sequencing used PBMCs. Receptors originate from a human donor in good health.

This clone was observed a few times. This chain connects TRBV27 to TRBJ1-1; D is perhaps TRBD1 (6 bases). Germline-derived CDR1 and CDR2 are MNHEY and SMNVEV (reference sequence). The CDR3 covers 15 residues. Trimming took off 2 bases at V and 0 bases at J, with 10 bases between the two ends. The DNA for the CDR3 is TGTGCCAGCAGTTTACTCGGACAGTTGAACACTGAAGCTTTCTTT. Encoded protein: CASSLLGQLNTEAFF.

The rearrangement joins TRBV15 to TRBJ1-6; D not certain. The V gene's germline CDR1 is LNHNV and CDR2 YYDKDF (reference sequence). The CDR3 loop spans 13 amino acids. Trimming took off 3 bases at V and 7 bases at J, with 7 bases between the two ends. As DNA, the CDR3 is TGTGCCACCAGCAGGGAGATCAATTCACCCCTCCACTTT. As protein: CATSREINSPLHF.

The chain links TRBV2 to TRBJ1-1; TRBD1 agrees at 8 bases. The germline V gene has CDR1 SNHLY and CDR2 FYNNEI. The CDR3 runs to 14 residues. V was pared by 6 bases and J by 3 bases, with 6 bases of the junction left unmatched. The DNA for the CDR3 is TGTGCCAGCAGGGGCACAGGGGGGGACACTGAAGCTTTCTTT. It specifies CASRGTGGDTEAFF.

This clone has just a few counts. CDR3 in amino acids: CASSSSSGRVSEQYF. The DNA for the CDR3 is TGTGCCAGCAGCTCTTCTAGCGGGAGGGTGTCGGAGCAGTACTTC. The genes are TRBV7-9 and TRBJ2-7, with 12 positions matching TRBD2. V was clipped by 4 bases and J by 7 bases; unmatched bases: 8. CDR1 and CDR2 (germline): SEHNR, FQNEAQ (reference sequence). The CDR3 runs to 15 residues.

The CDR3, as DNA: TGTGCCAGCAGTTTAAACAGGGGAGGCTACGAGCAGTACTTC. Residues: CASSLNRGGYEQYF. The chain combines TRBV27 with TRBJ2-7, with a weak D call TRBD1 (7 bases). Trimming took off 2 bases at V and 3 bases at J, with 11 bases between the two ends. Germline V gives CDR1 MNHEY, CDR2 SMNVEV (reference sequence). The CDR3 is 14 amino acids.

In DNA form, the CDR3 reads TGTGCCAGCAGCTTACTCGGGCAGCCCCAGCATTTT. This encodes CASSLLGQPQHF. The J gene is TRBJ1-5, the V gene TRBV11-2; no reliable D call. This CDR3 contains 12 residues. V lost 2 bases to trimming and J lost 7 bases, with 6 bases between them. Per the germline V gene, CDR1 is SGHAT and CDR2 is FQNNGV.

The rearrangement uses TRBV10-3 and TRBJ2-2; 8 bases are shared with TRBD2. Germline lookup yields CDR1 ENHRY and CDR2 SYGVKD. J lost 6 bases, V lost 4 bases, and 10 bases had no gene match. The CDR3 is made up of 16 amino acids. The CDR3 region has the DNA TGTGCCATCAGTGCCACTAGCGGAGGGGGTTCCGGGGAGCTGTTTTTT. Protein product: CAISATSGGGSGELFF.

V gene TRBV11-2 combines with J gene TRBJ1-1, with TRBD1 matching over 8 bases. CDR3 size: 14 residues. Trimming at V came to 1 base and at J to 10 bases, leaving 8 bases not matched to a gene. CDR1 SGHAT and CDR2 FQNNGV come from the germline V gene. The CDR3 region has the DNA TGTGCCAGCAGCTTAGGCCTAAGGACAGGGCTAGCTTTCTTT. This sequence encodes CASSLGLRTGLAFF.

As for this clone: Other DNA sequences within the sample encode an identical CDR3. V gene TRBV6-5 combines with J gene TRBJ1-1; D is possibly TRBD1 (6 bases). This CDR3 contains 14 residues. V lost 6 bases and J lost 1, with 12 bases in between. The V gene's germline CDR1 is MNHEY and CDR2 SVGAGI. The CDR3 nucleotides are TGTGCCAGCAGCCCTAGAGGGGGGAACACTGAAGCTTTCTTT. Amino acid sequence: CASSPRGGNTEAFF.

The CDR3 DNA reads TGTGCCAGCAGTTTTTCACAGTTTGGGGCCAACGTCCTGACTTTC. Residues: CASSFSQFGANVLTF. The gene calls are TRBV27 and TRBJ2-6; D is unclear. Trimming took 3 bases from V and 3 from J, leaving 9 bases between them. The CDR3 covers 15 residues. Germline lookup yields CDR1 MNHEY and CDR2 SMNVEV (reference sequence).

Here the CDR3 DNA reads TGTGCCAGCAGCGGGACAGGGTTCGAGCAGTACTTC. Its protein product is CASSGTGFEQYF. The gene calls are TRBV5-6 and TRBJ2-7, with 9 positions matching TRBD1. CDR3 length: 12 residues. V gave up 4 bases and J gave up 6 bases; unmatched junction bases: 2. In germline, CDR1 is SGHDT, CDR2 YYEEEE.

The V and J genes are TRBV7-6 and TRBJ2-1, with D possibly TRBD2 on 5 matching bases. V was cut by 4 bases and J by 5 bases, with 15 bases left in between. Per the germline V gene, CDR1 is SGHVS and CDR2 is FNYEAQ. This CDR3 contains 15 residues. In nucleotides, the CDR3 is TGTGCCAGCAGCTCCCAACGCGCCGGGGACAATGAGCAGTTCTTC. This sequence encodes CASSSQRAGDNEQFF. Supplemented by reference TRBV7-6 and TRBJ2-1, the full variable domain reads GAGVSQSPRYKVTKRGQDVALRCDPISGHVSLYWYRQALGQGPEFLTYFNYEAQQDKSGLPNDRFSAERPEGSISTLTIQRTEQRDSAMYRCASSSQRAGDNEQFFGPGTRLTVL.

V gene TRBV7-3 combines with J gene TRBJ2-6, with 7 bases that match TRBD2. V shed 3 bases and J 3 bases; nucleotides not matched to a gene: 5. Germline V CDR1 and CDR2: SGHTA, FQGTGA. The CDR3 covers 16 residues. In nucleotides, the CDR3 is TGTGCCAGCAGCTTTAGGAGCGGGGTTGGGGCCAACGTCCTGACTTTC. Translating gives CASSFRSGVGANVLTF.